Below, 30 T cell receptor beta chains from the same sample are listed, as sequenced in a study of monozygotic twins with inflammatory bowel disease. TCRdb re-called the 5' RACE reads and shows each CDR3 protein once, DNA omitted. Here the sample table reports about 450,000 distinct CDR3 sequences. Sample: blood. These receptors came from a human donor with ulcerative colitis or Crohn's disease, or a healthy co-twin of an affected twin (not recorded which).

This sequence joins TRBV28 and TRBJ2-7; TCRdb calls TRBD1, which cannot be checked without DNA. This CDR3 has 13 residues. CDR1 and CDR2 from the germline V gene are MDHEN and SYDVKM. CDR3 residues: CASSRQGTDEQYF.

The rearrangement uses TRBV20-1 and TRBJ2-1. The germline gives CDR1 DFQATT, CDR2 SNEGSKA (reference sequence). This CDR3 is 11 amino acids long. CDR3 sequence: CSANRYNEQFF.

J is TRBJ2-2 and V is TRBV18; TCRdb's D gene call, TRBD1, goes unchecked for lack of DNA. Germline CDR1 reads KGHSH; CDR2 reads LQKENI. The CDR3 loop spans 15 amino acids. Here the CDR3 reads CASSRYGGPPGELFF.

V is TRBV5-1 and J is TRBJ2-7; the D call of TRBD2 rests on TCRdb alone, since no DNA is present to check it. The germline gives CDR1 SGHRS, CDR2 YFSETQ. The CDR3 spans 14 residues. CDR3 region: CASSFRGRGNEQYF. Full variable domain (remainder filled in from reference TRBV5-1 and TRBJ2-7): KAGVTQTPRYLIKTRGQQVTLSCSPISGHRSVSWYQQTPGQGLQFLFEYFSETQRNKGNFPGRFSGRQFSNSRSEMNVSTLELGDSALYLCASSFRGRGNEQYFGPGTRLTVT.

This chain uses TRBV9 with TRBJ1-3; TCRdb indicates TRBD1, and absent DNA this call remains unverified. CDR1 SGDLS and CDR2 YYNGEE come from the germline V gene. The CDR3 is made up of 14 amino acids. The CDR3 sequence is CASSATGVGNTIYF. Using reference TRBV9 and TRBJ1-3 for the parts outside the CDR3, the full variable domain is DSGVTQTPKHLITATGQRVTLRCSPRSGDLSVYWYQQSLDQGLQFLIQYYNGEERAKGNILERFSAQQFPDLHSELNLSSLELGDSALYFCASSATGVGNTIYFGEGSWLTVV.

The J gene is TRBJ1-1, the V gene TRBV5-1. Germline loops: CDR1 SGHRS, CDR2 YFSETQ. The CDR3 covers 13 residues. Here the CDR3 reads CASSFQGLPEAFF.

The CDR3: CVSSQQVGLGNEQFF. This rearrangement joins TRBV4-2 to TRBJ2-1; TCRdb selects TRBD2, and the lack of DNA leaves this call unchecked. Germline lookup yields CDR1 LGHNA and CDR2 YNFKEQ. The CDR3 is 15 amino acids.

This chain joins TRBV29-1 and TRBJ2-5; with no DNA, the TCRdb D assignment of TRBD1 cannot be verified. Per germline, CDR1 SQVTM and CDR2 ANQGSEA. CDR3 length equals 14 residues. The CDR3 loop is CSVPGQGAPETQYF.

CDR3 protein: CASSNRDTNYGYTF. This chain uses TRBV5-1 with TRBJ1-2; TCRdb returns TRBD1, unconfirmable since there is no DNA. The CDR3 runs 14 residues. Germline CDR1 reads SGHRS; CDR2 reads YFSETQ. The full variable domain, with the rest looked up from reference TRBV5-1 and TRBJ1-2, is KAGVTQTPRYLIKTRGQQVTLSCSPISGHRSVSWYQQTPGQGLQFLFEYFSETQRNKGNFPGRFSGRQFSNSRSEMNVSTLELGDSALYLCASSNRDTNYGYTFGSGTRLTVV.

The chain links TRBV7-2 to TRBJ1-1; TCRdb indicates TRBD1, and absent DNA this call remains unverified. Germline V CDR1 and CDR2: SGHTA, FQGNSA. This CDR3 is built from 14 residues. The CDR3 is CASSPLQGETEAFF.

The chain carries TRBV6-1 and TRBJ2-3; TCRdb designates TRBD1, a call that cannot be tested without DNA. The CDR3 is 15 residues long. Germline V gives CDR1 MNHNS, CDR2 SASEGT. The CDR3 is CASSTWGDRRDTQYF.

The rearrangement joins TRBV28 to TRBJ2-5; without DNA, the TCRdb call of TRBD2 cannot be checked. The CDR3 runs to 14 residues. CDR1 and CDR2 from the germline V gene are MDHEN and SYDVKM. The CDR3 is CASSFGGGQETQYF.

The rearrangement uses TRBV7-9 and TRBJ2-1; TCRdb designates TRBD2, a call that cannot be tested without DNA. The CDR3 runs 15 residues. The germline gives CDR1 SEHNR, CDR2 FQNEAQ (reference sequence). The CDR3 region is CASSPRDSHYNEQFF.

V is TRBV7-2 and J is TRBJ1-3. Germline values: CDR1 SGHTA, CDR2 FQGNSA. The CDR3 is 15 amino acids. This chain's CDR3 is CASSSGQSSGNTIYF.

The V gene is TRBV7-2, the J gene TRBJ2-3; TCRdb's D call, TRBD2, is unchecked because there is no DNA. Germline loops: CDR1 SGHTA, CDR2 FQGNSA. The CDR3 is 17 amino acids. The chain's CDR3 is CASSVTSGRGATDTQYF.

The chain couples TRBV5-1 to TRBJ2-3; checking the TCRdb D call of TRBD2 is not possible without DNA. Per germline, CDR1 SGHRS and CDR2 YFSETQ. The CDR3 loop spans 18 amino acids. The CDR3 loop is CASSLIKGLAGSTDTQYF.

This chain joins TRBV27 and TRBJ1-5; TCRdb returns TRBD1, unconfirmable since there is no DNA. From germline, CDR1 is MNHEY and CDR2 SMNVEV (reference sequence). The CDR3 is 15 residues long. CDR3 sequence: CASRPPSNFNQPQHF.

V and J are TRBV12-3 or TRBV12-4 and TRBJ1-3; TCRdb indicates TRBD1, and absent DNA this call remains unverified. The CDR3 runs to 17 residues. The CDR3 spells CALSPTPGQNSGNTIYF.

This chain joins TRBV28 and TRBJ1-1; TCRdb gives TRBD1 as the D gene, but with no DNA this cannot be confirmed. CDR1 is MDHEN and CDR2 is SYDVKM in the germline V gene. The CDR3 has 14 residues. The CDR3 region is CASSPPKGNTEAFF.

This chain joins TRBV6-6 and TRBJ2-7; absent DNA, TCRdb's TRBD1 call cannot be checked. CDR3 size: 12 residues. Germline V lookup: CDR1 MNHNY, CDR2 SVGAGI (reference sequence). The CDR3 loop reads CASSTARDREYF.

The genes are TRBV28 and TRBJ2-1; absent DNA, TCRdb's TRBD1 call cannot be checked. The CDR3 runs to 13 residues. CDR1 is MDHEN, CDR2 SYDVKM, per germline. The CDR3 sequence: CASSYFRDRVPFF.

The V call is TRBV24-1, the J call TRBJ2-5; absent DNA, TCRdb's TRBD2 call cannot be checked. The CDR3 sequence is 15 residues long. Germline V gene lookup returns CDR1 KGHDR and CDR2 SFDVKD. The CDR3 sequence: CATSDPGLERETQYF.

The chain combines TRBV2 with TRBJ2-1. CDR3 length: 13 residues. Germline lookup yields CDR1 SNHLY and CDR2 FYNNEI. Here the CDR3 reads CASARRRQNEQFF. Complete variable domain (other parts from reference TRBV2 and TRBJ2-1): EPEVTQTPSHQVTQMGQEVILRCVPISNHLYFYWYRQILGQKVEFLVSFYNNEISEKSEIFDDQFSVERPDGSNFTLKIRSTKLEDSAMYFCASARRRQNEQFFGPGTRLTVL.

The rearrangement links TRBV6-2 or TRBV6-3 to TRBJ2-1; the D call from TCRdb, TRBD2, cannot be confirmed without DNA. The CDR3 contains 14 residues. Germline V gene sequence: CDR1 MNHEY, CDR2 SVGEGT. CDR3 in amino acids: CASSSSGRNNEQFF.

V gene TRBV5-4 combines with J gene TRBJ2-7; without DNA, the TCRdb call of TRBD1 cannot be checked. The CDR3 runs to 14 residues. The germline V gene has CDR1 SGHNT and CDR2 YYREEE (reference sequence). The CDR3 here is CASSQGQGLHEQYF.

The genes are TRBV5-1 and TRBJ1-2. This CDR3 has 16 amino acids. Germline CDR1 is SGHRS and CDR2 is YFSETQ. CDR3 sequence reads: CASSLSPGASNYGYTF.

The chain recombines TRBV7-3 with TRBJ2-2; lacking DNA, the TRBD1 call made by TCRdb goes unchecked. Germline V gives CDR1 SGHTA, CDR2 FQGTGA. This CDR3 has 13 residues. CDR3 sequence reads: CASSPDRTGELFF. The full variable domain, in which reference TRBV7-3 and TRBJ2-2 provide the parts outside the CDR3, is GAGVSQTPSNKVTEKGKYVELRCDPISGHTALYWYRQSLGQGPEFLIYFQGTGAADDSGLPNDRFFAVRPEGSVSTLKIQRTERGDSAVYLCASSPDRTGELFFGEGSRLTVL.

The rearrangement links TRBV28 to TRBJ2-2. The CDR3 spans 14 residues. CDR1 is MDHEN and CDR2 is SYDVKM in the germline V gene. The CDR3 loop is CASLGEFFTGELFF.

V usage is TRBV7-6 and J usage is TRBJ2-2; TCRdb's D call of TRBD1 is untestable without DNA. This CDR3 contains 14 residues. CDR1 is SGHVS, CDR2 FNYEAQ, per germline. CDR3 in amino acids: CARPEGGYTGELFF. Drawing the rest from reference TRBV7-6 and TRBJ2-2, the complete variable domain is GAGVSQSPRYKVTKRGQDVALRCDPISGHVSLYWYRQALGQGPEFLTYFNYEAQQDKSGLPNDRFSAERPEGSISTLTIQRTEQRDSAMYRCARPEGGYTGELFFGEGSRLTVL.

The chain has TRBV24-1 and TRBJ2-7; TCRdb reports TRBD1, a call that lacks DNA to check it against. CDR1 is KGHDR and CDR2 is SFDVKD in the germline V gene. The CDR3 spans 14 residues. The CDR3 loop reads CATTLDTVTHEQYF.